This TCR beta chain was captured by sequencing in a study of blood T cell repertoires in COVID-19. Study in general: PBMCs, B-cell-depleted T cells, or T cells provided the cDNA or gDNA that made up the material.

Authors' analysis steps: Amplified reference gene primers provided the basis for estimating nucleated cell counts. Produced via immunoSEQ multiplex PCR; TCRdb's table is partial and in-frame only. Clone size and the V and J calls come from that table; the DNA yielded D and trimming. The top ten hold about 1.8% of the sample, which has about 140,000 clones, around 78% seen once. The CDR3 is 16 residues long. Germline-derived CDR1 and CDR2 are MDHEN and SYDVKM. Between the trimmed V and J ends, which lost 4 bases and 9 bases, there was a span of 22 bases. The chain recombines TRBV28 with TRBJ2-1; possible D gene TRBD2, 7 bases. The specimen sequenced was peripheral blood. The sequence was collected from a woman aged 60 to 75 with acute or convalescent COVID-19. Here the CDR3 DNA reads TGTGCCAGCAGTTCCCTAGCGCCCACAGGGAGGGCTGAGCAGTTCTTC. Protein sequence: CASSSLAPTGRAEQFF.